The rows below give T cell receptor beta chains drawn from one sample of a study of beta chain features in type 1 diabetes. Profiled with immunoSEQ multiplex PCR; TCRdb holds only in-frame clones, not every one. Among about 130,000 clones, about a tenth were seen once, and the ten largest hold 0.55% to 0.85%. Material: central memory CD4+ T cells from blood. The receptors here all came from a man younger than 35 in good health. Both conserved end residues are part of each CDR3. D genes are given only for firm matches. Clone size, where shown, is once, few, many, or a class for clones that have expanded.

abundance	v_gene	j_gene	d_gene	len	CDR3aa	CDR3nt
NA	TRBV5-1	TRBJ1-2	TRBD1	16	CASSVGTGGVNYGYTF	TGCGCCAGCAGCGTCGGGACAGGCGGGGTAAACTATGGCTACACCTTC
few	TRBV5-1	TRBJ2-7	NA	15	CASSLGQGGPYEQYF	TGCGCCAGCAGCTTGGGACAGGGAGGTCCCTACGAGCAGTACTTC
few	TRBV7-3	TRBJ2-2	TRBD2	16	CASSRSGGSNTGELFF	TGTGCCAGCAGCCGAAGCGGGGGGTCGAACACCGGGGAGCTGTTTTTT
many	TRBV7-9	TRBJ1-2	TRBD1	15	CASSEGQKQSYGYTF	TGTGCCAGCAGCGAGGGACAGAAACAGTCCTATGGCTACACCTTC
few	TRBV11-2	TRBJ2-5	NA	12	CASSSPRETQYF	TGTGCCAGCAGCTCGCCGAGGGAGACCCAGTACTTC
few	TRBV28	TRBJ1-6	NA	15	CASSPPLGGLTPLHF	TGTGCCAGCAGTCCCCCCCTGGGGGGGCTAACACCCCTCCACTTT
NA	TRBV18	TRBJ2-5	NA	14	CASSPRTATETQYF	TGTGCCAGCTCCCCAAGAACCGCTACGGAGACCCAGTACTTC
few	TRBV4-1	TRBJ2-3	TRBD2	15	CASSPLAGVGDTQYF	TGCGCCAGCAGCCCACTAGCGGGGGTGGGAGATACGCAGTATTTT
NA	TRBV30	TRBJ2-5	TRBD1	13	CAWRDRGPETQYF	TGTGCCTGGAGAGACAGGGGGCCGGAGACCCAGTACTTC
NA	TRBV5-1	TRBJ1-2	TRBD1	15	CASEPGRGHGYGYTF	TGCGCCAGCGAACCTGGCAGGGGGCATGGCTATGGCTACACCTTC
NA	TRBV2	TRBJ2-3	TRBD2	14	CASTLGGDRDTQYF	TGTGCCAGCACCCTCGGGGGGGACCGAGATACGCAGTATTTT
NA	TRBV23-1	TRBJ2-7	TRBD1	16	CASSHLDRGLSYEQYF	TGCGCCAGCAGTCACCTGGACAGGGGGCTCTCCTACGAGCAGTACTTC
NA	TRBV4-1	TRBJ2-3	NA	16	CASSQDPQKETDTQYF	TGCGCCAGCAGCCAAGATCCGCAGAAGGAGACAGATACGCAGTATTTT
NA	TRBV7-2	TRBJ2-5	TRBD1	18	CASSLVSVGDRGRRTQYF	TGTGCCAGCAGCTTAGTATCTGTAGGGGACAGGGGACGACGGACCCAGTACTTC
NA	TRBV5-1	TRBJ1-4	TRBD1	17	CASSLAPGQGAGEKLFF	TGCGCCAGCAGCTTGGCCCCGGGACAGGGGGCCGGGGAAAAACTGTTTTTT
few	TRBV5-1	TRBJ2-5	TRBD1	14	CASSLNRGEETQYF	TGCGCCAGCAGCTTAAACAGGGGGGAAGAGACCCAGTACTTC
NA	TRBV5-4	TRBJ2-2	TRBD2	16	CASSTGVAGATGELFF	TGTGCCAGCAGCACGGGGGTAGCGGGGGCCACCGGGGAGCTGTTTTTT
NA	TRBV11-2	TRBJ2-4	TRBD1	13	CASSLGQEGIQYF	TGTGCCAGCAGCTTGGGACAGGAAGGCATTCAGTACTTC
many	TRBV28	TRBJ2-3	NA	14	CASSFAGSTDTQYF	TGTGCCAGCAGTTTCGCGGGGAGCACAGATACGCAGTATTTT
few	TRBV18	TRBJ1-3	TRBD1	15	CASSPGQGAGNTIYF	TGTGCCAGCTCACCAGGACAGGGAGCGGGAAACACCATATATTTT
NA	TRBV7-2	TRBJ2-7	TRBD1	16	CASSLYATGVQNEQYF	TGTGCCAGCAGCTTATATGCTACAGGGGTTCAAAACGAGCAGTACTTC
NA	TRBV6-9	TRBJ2-2	NA	11	CASTNTGELFF	TGTGCCAGCACTAACACCGGGGAGCTGTTTTTT
NA	TRBV7-2	TRBJ2-1	NA	16	CASSLWGTLSDNEQFF	TGTGCCAGCAGCTTGTGGGGGACACTTTCAGACAATGAGCAGTTCTTC
NA	TRBV9	TRBJ2-2	NA	15	CASSARSGVTGELFF	TGTGCCAGCAGCGCTCGATCAGGGGTCACCGGGGAGCTGTTTTTT
few	TRBV7-2	TRBJ2-7	NA	15	CASSLARGGLYEQYF	TGTGCCAGCAGCTTAGCGAGGGGGGGGCTCTACGAGCAGTACTTC
few	TRBV6-6	TRBJ1-5	NA	14	CAISDGQVNQPQHF	TGTGCCATCAGTGATGGGCAGGTCAATCAGCCCCAGCATTTT
NA	TRBV10-3	TRBJ1-2	NA	11	CAISTGWGYTF	TGTGCCATCAGCACGGGTTGGGGCTACACCTTC
few	TRBV28	TRBJ2-5	NA	15	CASMSREGLGETQYF	TGTGCCAGCATGAGCAGGGAAGGGCTAGGAGAGACCCAGTACTTC
few	TRBV15	TRBJ2-1	TRBD2	18	CATSRPLSGPISYNEQFF	TGTGCCACCAGCAGACCCCTTAGCGGGCCGATCTCCTACAATGAGCAGTTCTTC
NA	TRBV6-1	TRBJ2-2	TRBD2	14	CATRTSGNTGELFF	TGTGCCACCAGGACTAGCGGGAACACCGGGGAGCTGTTTTTT
NA	TRBV5-1	TRBJ2-1	NA	16	CASSFAALGTYNEQFF	TGCGCCAGCAGCTTTGCTGCACTCGGTACCTACAATGAGCAGTTCTTC
many	TRBV7-2	TRBJ1-6	TRBD1	15	CASSQQQGSNSPLHF	TGTGCCAGCAGTCAACAACAGGGGAGCAATTCACCCCTCCACTTT
few	TRBV29-1	TRBJ2-2	NA	13	CSGEAGRTGELFF	TGCAGCGGTGAGGCAGGGAGGACCGGGGAGCTGTTTTTT
NA	TRBV5-1	TRBJ1-2	NA	14	CASSPGGGIYGYTF	TGCGCCAGCAGCCCGGGAGGGGGGATCTATGGCTACACCTTC
once	TRBV6-5	TRBJ2-1	NA	14	CASSYSQLVHEQFF	TGTGCCAGCAGTTACTCCCAACTAGTCCATGAGCAGTTCTTC
few	TRBV6-5	TRBJ1-6	NA	13	CASMRASNSPLHF	TGTGCCAGCATGAGGGCGTCGAATTCACCCCTCCACTTT
NA	TRBV19	TRBJ2-3	TRBD2	14	CASAPGGSTDTQYF	TGTGCCAGTGCTCCGGGGGGTAGCACAGATACGCAGTATTTT